This T cell receptor (beta chain) was documented in a study of blood T cells in healthy people across ages. Study outcomes and limitations: When set beside aged donors, long-lived donors presented more naive CD4+ cells and higher diversity. Diversity estimates from one million T cells were considered underestimates.

Primers used in a second PCR of about 7 to 12 cycles were a sample-barcoded 5' primer and a J-beta primer mix. TCRdb re-analysed the 5' RACE reads in MiXCR, keeping a single row per CDR3 protein. The top ten clones hold 22% of a sample with under 950,000 distinct CDR3 sequences, 20% to 25% of them seen once. This clonotype was observed a handful of times. Its antigen is undetermined. Germline CDR1 and CDR2: DFQATT and SNEGSKA (reference sequence). CDR3 length equals 14 residues. The sample consisted of blood. This rearrangement joins TRBV20-1 to TRBJ2-1; 11 bases are shared with TRBD2. The J call may be in error: the DNA end matches TRBJ2-5 better. This clonotype originated in a man in his 70s in good health. The CDR3 loop is CSAGVTSGVETQYF. CDR3 DNA: TGCAGTGCTGGAGTGACTAGCGGGGTAGAGACCCAGTACTTC.